This T cell receptor (beta chain) emerged from a study of T-cell reconstitution after alpha-beta-depleted transplantation in children. Molecular barcoding with unique molecular identifiers was used for the TCRbeta library. Via MiXCR, TCRdb re-called the PCR reads, giving one row per CDR3 protein. The sample lists 450,000 to 600,000 distinct CDR3 sequences; about 18% were seen once. The V and J ends lost 4 bases and 6 bases respectively, with 10 bases between them. There are 13 residues in the CDR3. CDR1 is LNHDA, CDR2 SQIVND, per germline (reference sequence). This clonotype was obtained from a human donor who donated a stem cell graft to a child with acute lymphoblastic leukemia. The chain combines TRBV19 with TRBJ2-4; D might be TRBD1 (7 bases). This specimen was PBMCs from the stem cell graft donor, taken from the stem cell graft. The CDR3 DNA follows: TGTGCCAGTAGTAGACAGGGAGGAAACATTCAGTACTTC. This translates into CASSRQGGNIQYF. The entire variable domain, with the rest obtained from reference TRBV19 and TRBJ2-4, is as follows: DGGITQSPKYLFRKEGQNVTLSCEQNLNHDAMYWYRQDPGQGLRLIYYSQIVNDFQKGDIAEGYSVSREKKESFPLTVTSAQKNPTAFYLCASSRQGGNIQYFGAGTRLSVL.